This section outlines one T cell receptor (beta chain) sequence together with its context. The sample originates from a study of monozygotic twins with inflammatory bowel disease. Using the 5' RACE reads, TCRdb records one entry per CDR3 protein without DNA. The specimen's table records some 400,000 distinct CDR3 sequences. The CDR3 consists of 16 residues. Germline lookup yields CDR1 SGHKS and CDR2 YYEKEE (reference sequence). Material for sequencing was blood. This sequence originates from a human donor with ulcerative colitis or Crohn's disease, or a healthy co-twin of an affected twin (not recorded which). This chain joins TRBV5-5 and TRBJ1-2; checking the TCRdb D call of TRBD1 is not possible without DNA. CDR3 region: CASSLVLGTGDYGYTF.